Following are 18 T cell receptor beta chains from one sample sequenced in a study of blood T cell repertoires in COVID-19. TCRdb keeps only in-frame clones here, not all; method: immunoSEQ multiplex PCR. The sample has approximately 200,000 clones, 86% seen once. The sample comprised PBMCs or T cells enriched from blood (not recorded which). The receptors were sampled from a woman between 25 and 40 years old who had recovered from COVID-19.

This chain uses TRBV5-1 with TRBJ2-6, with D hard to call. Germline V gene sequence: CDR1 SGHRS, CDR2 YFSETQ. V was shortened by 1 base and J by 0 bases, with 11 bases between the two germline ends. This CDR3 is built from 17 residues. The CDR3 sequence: CASSLSYQVSGANVLTF. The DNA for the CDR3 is TGCGCCAGCAGCTTGTCTTATCAGGTCTCTGGGGCCAACGTCCTGACTTTC. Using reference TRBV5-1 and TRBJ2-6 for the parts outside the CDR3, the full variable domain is KAGVTQTPRYLIKTRGQQVTLSCSPISGHRSVSWYQQTPGQGLQFLFEYFSETQRNKGNFPGRFSGRQFSNSRSEMNVSTLELGDSALYLCASSLSYQVSGANVLTFGAGSRLTVL.

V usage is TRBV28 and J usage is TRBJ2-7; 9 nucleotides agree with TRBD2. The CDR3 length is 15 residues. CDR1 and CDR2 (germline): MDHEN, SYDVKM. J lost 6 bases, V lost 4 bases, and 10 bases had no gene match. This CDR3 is CASSSPPLAGPEQYF. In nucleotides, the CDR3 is TGTGCCAGCAGTTCCCCTCCACTAGCGGGTCCCGAGCAGTACTTC.

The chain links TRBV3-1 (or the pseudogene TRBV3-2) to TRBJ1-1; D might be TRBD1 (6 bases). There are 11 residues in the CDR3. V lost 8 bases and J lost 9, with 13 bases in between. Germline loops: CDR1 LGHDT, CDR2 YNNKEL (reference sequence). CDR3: CASALQGKAFF. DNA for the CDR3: TGTGCCAGCGCCCTACAGGGAAAAGCTTTCTTT.

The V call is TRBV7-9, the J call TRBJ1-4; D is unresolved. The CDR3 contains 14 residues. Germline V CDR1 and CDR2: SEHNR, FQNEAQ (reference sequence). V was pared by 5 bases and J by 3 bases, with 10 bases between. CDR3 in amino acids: CASSLTTANEKLFF. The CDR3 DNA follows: TGTGCCAGCAGCCTAACTACGGCTAATGAAAAACTGTTTTTT. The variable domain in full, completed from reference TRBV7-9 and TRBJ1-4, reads DTGVSQNPRHKITKRGQNVTFRCDPISEHNRLYWYRQTLGQGPEFLTYFQNEAQLEKSRLLSDRFSAERPKGSFSTLEIQRTEQGDSAMYLCASSLTTANEKLFFGSGTQLSVL.

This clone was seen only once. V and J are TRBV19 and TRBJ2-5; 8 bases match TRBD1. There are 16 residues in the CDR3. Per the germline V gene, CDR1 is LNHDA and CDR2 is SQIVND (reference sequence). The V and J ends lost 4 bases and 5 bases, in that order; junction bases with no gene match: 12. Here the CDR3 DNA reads TGTGCCAGTAGTACCTTCACCGGGACAGGCGGGGAGACCCAGTACTTC. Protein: CASSTFTGTGGETQYF.

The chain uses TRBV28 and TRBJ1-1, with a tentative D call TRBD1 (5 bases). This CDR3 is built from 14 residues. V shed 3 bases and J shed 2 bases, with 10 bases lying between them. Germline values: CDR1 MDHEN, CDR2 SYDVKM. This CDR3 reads CASSLGPFNTEAFF. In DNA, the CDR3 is TGTGCCAGCAGTTTGGGGCCATTCAACACTGAAGCTTTCTTT.

The CDR3 DNA sequence: TGTGCCAGCAGTTTACCCCCAACAGGGGGTGGAAGAGCTTTCTTT. Amino acid sequence: CASSLPPTGGGRAFF. V is TRBV28 and J is TRBJ1-1, with TRBD1 identical over 8 bases. Germline V gene lookup returns CDR1 MDHEN and CDR2 SYDVKM. CDR3 length: 15 amino acids. V was clipped by 2 bases and J by 10 bases; unmatched bases: 12.

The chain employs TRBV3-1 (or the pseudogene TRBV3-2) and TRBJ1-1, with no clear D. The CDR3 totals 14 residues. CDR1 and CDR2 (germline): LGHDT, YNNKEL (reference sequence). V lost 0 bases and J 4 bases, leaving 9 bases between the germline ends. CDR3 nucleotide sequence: TGTGCCAGCAGCCAAGATACCAGATTCACTGAAGCTTTCTTT. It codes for CASSQDTRFTEAFF.

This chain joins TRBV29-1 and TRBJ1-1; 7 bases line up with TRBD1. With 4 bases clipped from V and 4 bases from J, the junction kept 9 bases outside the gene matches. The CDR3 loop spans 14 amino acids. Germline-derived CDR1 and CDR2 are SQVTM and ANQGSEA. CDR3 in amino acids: CSVGGDSSATEAFF. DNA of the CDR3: TGCAGCGTTGGGGGGGACAGCTCGGCCACTGAAGCTTTCTTT.

The CDR3 reads CASNLGTSGTQYF. The CDR3 nucleotides read TGTGCCAGCAACCTCGGGACTTCTGGGACCCAGTACTTC. The chain combines TRBV27 with TRBJ2-5, with D possibly matching TRBD2 (6 bases). The V end lost 7 bases, the J end lost 7 bases, and 16 bases lay between the germline ends. Germline V gene data show CDR1 as MNHEY and CDR2 as SMNVEV (reference sequence). This CDR3 has 13 residues.

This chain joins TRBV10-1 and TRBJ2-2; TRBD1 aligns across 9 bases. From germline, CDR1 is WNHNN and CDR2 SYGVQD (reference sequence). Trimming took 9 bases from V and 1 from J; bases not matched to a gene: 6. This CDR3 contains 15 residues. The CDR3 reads CARHRDRVNTGELFF. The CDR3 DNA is TGCGCCAGACACCGGGACAGGGTGAACACCGGGGAGCTGTTTTTT.

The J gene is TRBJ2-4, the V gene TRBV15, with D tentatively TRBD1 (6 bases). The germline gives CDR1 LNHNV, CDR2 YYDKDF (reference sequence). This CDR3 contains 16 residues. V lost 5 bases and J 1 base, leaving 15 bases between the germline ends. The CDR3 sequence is CATSGNRVEAKNIQYF. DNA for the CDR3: TGTGCCACCAGCGGTAACAGGGTTGAGGCCAAAAACATTCAGTACTTC.

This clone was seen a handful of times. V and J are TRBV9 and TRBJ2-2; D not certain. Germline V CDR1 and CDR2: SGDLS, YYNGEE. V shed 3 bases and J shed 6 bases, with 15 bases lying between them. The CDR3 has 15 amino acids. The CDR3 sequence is CASSAFGANSGELFF. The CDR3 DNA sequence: TGTGCCAGCAGCGCGTTCGGAGCTAATTCCGGGGAGCTGTTTTTT.

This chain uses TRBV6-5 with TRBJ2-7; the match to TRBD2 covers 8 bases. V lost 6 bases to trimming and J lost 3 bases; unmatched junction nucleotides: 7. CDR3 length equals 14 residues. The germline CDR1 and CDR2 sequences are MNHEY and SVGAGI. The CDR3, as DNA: TGTGCCAGCAGAGGACTAGCAGCGCACTACGAGCAGTACTTC. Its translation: CASRGLAAHYEQYF.

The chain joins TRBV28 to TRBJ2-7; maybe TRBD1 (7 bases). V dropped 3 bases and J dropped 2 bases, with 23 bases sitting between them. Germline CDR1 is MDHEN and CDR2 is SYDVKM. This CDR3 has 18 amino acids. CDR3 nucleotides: TGTGCCAGCAGTTTTATAGGCTGGGGGGACAGATATACCTACGAGCAGTACTTC. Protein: CASSFIGWGDRYTYEQYF. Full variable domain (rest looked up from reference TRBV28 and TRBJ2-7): DVKVTQSSRYLVKRTGEKVFLECVQDMDHENMFWYRQDPGLGLRLIYFSYDVKMKEKGDIPEGYSVSREKKERFSLILESASTNQTSMYLCASSFIGWGDRYTYEQYFGPGTRLTVT.

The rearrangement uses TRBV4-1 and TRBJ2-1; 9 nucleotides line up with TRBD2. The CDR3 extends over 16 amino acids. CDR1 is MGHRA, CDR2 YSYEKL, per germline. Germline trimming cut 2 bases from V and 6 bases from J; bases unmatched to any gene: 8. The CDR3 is CASSQMRLAVLNEQFF. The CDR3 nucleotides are TGCGCCAGCAGCCAAATGAGACTAGCGGTCCTCAATGAGCAGTTCTTC.

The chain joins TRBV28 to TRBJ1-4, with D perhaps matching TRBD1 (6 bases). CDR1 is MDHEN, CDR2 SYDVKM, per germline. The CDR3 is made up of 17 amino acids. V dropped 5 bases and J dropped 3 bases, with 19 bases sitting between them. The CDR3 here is CASSPLGAEGANEKLFF. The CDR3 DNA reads TGTGCCAGCAGTCCCCTAGGGGCCGAGGGGGCTAATGAAAAACTGTTTTTT.

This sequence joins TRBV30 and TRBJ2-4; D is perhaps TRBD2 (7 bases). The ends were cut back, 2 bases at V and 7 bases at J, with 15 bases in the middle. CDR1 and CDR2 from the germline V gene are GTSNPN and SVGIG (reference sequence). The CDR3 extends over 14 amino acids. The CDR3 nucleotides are TGTGCCTGGAGTAAGGGTGGGGGGGCGAACATTCAGTACTTC. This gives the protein CAWSKGGGANIQYF.